This entry lists 9 T cell receptor beta chains sequenced from one sample in a study of blood T cell repertoires in COVID-19. TCRdb's copy holds only in-frame clones and misses some; the assay was immunoSEQ multiplex PCR. The sample includes around 500,000 clones, 75% to 90% of them seen just once. Input material: PBMCs or T cells enriched from blood (not recorded which). The receptors stem from an older woman who had recovered from COVID-19.

This chain joins TRBV24-1 and TRBJ1-5; D remains unclear. CDR3 size: 16 residues. Between the trimmed V and J ends, which lost 7 bases and 0 bases, there was a span of 15 bases. Germline CDR1 KGHDR, CDR2 SFDVKD. For the CDR3, the DNA is TGTGCCACCAGAAGCGGTAGGTTTTCTAGCAATCAGCCCCAGCATTTT. Translation: CATRSGRFSSNQPQHF.

This rearrangement joins TRBV9 to TRBJ2-7; the match to TRBD1 covers 7 bases. V shed 4 bases, J shed 0 bases, and the junction held 4 bases outside the gene matches. The CDR3 totals 14 residues. The germline V gene encodes CDR1 SGDLS and CDR2 YYNGEE. DNA for the CDR3: TGTGCCAGCAGCCCCTGGGACAGCTCCTACGAGCAGTACTTC. Amino acid sequence: CASSPWDSSYEQYF.

The J gene is TRBJ1-6, the V gene TRBV27; D is uncertain. The V gene lost 0 bases and the J gene lost 6 bases, with 9 bases spanning the gap. The CDR3 is made up of 15 amino acids. The germline gives CDR1 MNHEY, CDR2 SMNVEV (reference sequence). This CDR3 reads CASSLSWGGNSPLHF. The CDR3 nucleotides are TGTGCCAGCAGTTTATCCTGGGGAGGTAATTCACCCCTCCACTTT.

This chain joins TRBV7-9 and TRBJ2-3; TRBD2 might be the D (5 bases). In germline, CDR1 is SEHNR, CDR2 FQNEAQ (reference sequence). Trimming took 0 bases from V and 2 from J, leaving 12 bases between them. The CDR3 runs to 16 residues. CDR3 loop: CASSLASGASTDTQYF. CDR3 DNA sequence: TGTGCCAGCAGCTTAGCGAGCGGCGCCTCCACAGATACGCAGTATTTT.

This clone is a singleton in its sample. The chain employs TRBV19 and TRBJ1-6; 7 nucleotides match TRBD1. After removal of 3 bases from V and 7 bases from J, the junction contained 6 bases not matched to a gene. CDR1 and CDR2 from the germline V gene are LNHDA and SQIVND (reference sequence). The CDR3 consists of 15 residues. In DNA form, the CDR3 reads TGTGCCAGTAGTATCAGGGGGGCCACAAATTCACCCCTCCACTTT. Translating it yields CASSIRGATNSPLHF.

This clone was observed a single time. J is TRBJ1-5 and V is TRBV27, with D tentatively TRBD1 (6 bases). V was cut by 3 bases and J by 7 bases, with 13 bases left in between. Germline V gene lookup returns CDR1 MNHEY and CDR2 SMNVEV (reference sequence). The CDR3 has 14 residues. The chain's CDR3 is CASSFGRGGQPQHF. DNA for the CDR3: TGTGCCAGCAGTTTCGGCAGGGGTGGACAGCCCCAGCATTTT.

CDR3 in DNA: TGTGCCAGCAGCCGAGGACAGGGAATGTCGGTGGAGCAGTACTTC. Encoded protein: CASSRGQGMSVEQYF. This chain connects TRBV3-1 (or the pseudogene TRBV3-2) to TRBJ2-7, with 8 positions matching TRBD1. CDR1 is LGHDT and CDR2 is YNNKEL in the germline V gene (reference sequence). This CDR3 spans 15 amino acids. V was clipped by 4 bases and J by 7 bases; unmatched bases: 12.

The rearrangement links TRBV7-2 to TRBJ1-6, with TRBD1 identical over 9 bases. The germline V gene encodes CDR1 SGHTA and CDR2 FQGNSA. The CDR3 length is 13 residues. This CDR3 is CATGTGNNSPLHF. The CDR3 coding sequence is TGTGCGACGGGGACAGGGAATAATTCACCCCTCCACTTT.

J is TRBJ2-1 and V is TRBV11-2, with D perhaps matching TRBD2 (5 bases). Per the germline V gene, CDR1 is SGHAT and CDR2 is FQNNGV. CDR3 length: 15 amino acids. V shed 4 bases and J shed 0 bases, with 10 bases lying between them. This CDR3 is CASSSLRGSYNEQFF. CDR3 sequence (DNA): TGTGCCAGCAGCTCCCTTCGGGGCTCCTACAATGAGCAGTTCTTC. The entire variable domain, with the rest obtained from reference TRBV11-2 and TRBJ2-1, is as follows: EAGVAQSPRYKIIEKRQSVAFWCNPISGHATLYWYQQILGQGPKLLIQFQNNGVVDDSQLPKDRFSAERLKGVDSTLKIQPAKLEDSAVYLCASSSLRGSYNEQFFGPGTRLTVL.